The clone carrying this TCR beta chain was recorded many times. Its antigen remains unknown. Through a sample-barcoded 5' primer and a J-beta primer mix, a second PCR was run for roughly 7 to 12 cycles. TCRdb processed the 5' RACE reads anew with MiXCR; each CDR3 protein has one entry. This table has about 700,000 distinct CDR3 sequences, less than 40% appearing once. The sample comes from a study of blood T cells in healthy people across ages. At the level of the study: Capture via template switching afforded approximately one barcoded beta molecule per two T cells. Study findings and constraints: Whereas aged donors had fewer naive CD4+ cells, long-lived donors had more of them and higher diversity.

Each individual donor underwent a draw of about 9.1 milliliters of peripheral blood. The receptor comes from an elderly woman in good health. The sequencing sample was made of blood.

The CDR3 here is CSANPLRGGDQETQYF. CDR3 DNA sequence: TGCAGTGCTAACCCCCTTCGAGGGGGTGATCAAGAGACCCAGTACTTC. The chain joins TRBV20-1 to TRBJ2-5; weak D call: TRBD1 (6 bases). The CDR3 covers 16 residues. CDR1 is DFQATT, CDR2 SNEGSKA, per germline (reference sequence). Trimming removed 4 bases from V and 2 bases from J, with 20 bases in between.